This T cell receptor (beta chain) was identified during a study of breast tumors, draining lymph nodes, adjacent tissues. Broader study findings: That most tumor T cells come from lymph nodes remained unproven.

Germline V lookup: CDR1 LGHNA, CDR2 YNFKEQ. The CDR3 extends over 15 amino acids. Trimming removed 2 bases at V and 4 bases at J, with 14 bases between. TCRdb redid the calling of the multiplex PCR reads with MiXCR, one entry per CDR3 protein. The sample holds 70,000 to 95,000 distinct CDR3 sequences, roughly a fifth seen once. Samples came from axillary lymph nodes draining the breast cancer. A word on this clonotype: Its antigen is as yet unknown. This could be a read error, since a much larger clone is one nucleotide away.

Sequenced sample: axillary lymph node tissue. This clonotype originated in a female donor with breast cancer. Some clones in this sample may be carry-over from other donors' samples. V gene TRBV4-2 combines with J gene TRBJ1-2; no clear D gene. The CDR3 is CASSQLNPSFYGYTF. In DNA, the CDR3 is TGTGCCAGCAGCCAACTCAATCCCTCCTTCTATGGCTACACCTTC.